The T cell receptor beta chain described here comes from a study of blood T cell repertoires in COVID-19. Study-level background: Acute-phase and convalescent COVID-19 samples originated in the United States, Italy and Spain.

This clone has a single count. CDR3 size: 13 residues. Germline V gene lookup returns CDR1 SGHDT and CDR2 YYEEEE. Trimming left V 0 bases short and J 2 bases short, with 5 bases between. Measured with immunoSEQ multiplex PCR; TCRdb has only the in-frame clones, and not every one. Here the sample spans 140,000 or so clones, roughly 87% being singletons. This chain joins TRBV5-6 and TRBJ1-2; D uncertain. Sample: peripheral blood. The clonotype originates from a human donor in a cohort sampled during active COVID-19. CDR3 sequence: CASSLAANYGYTF. The CDR3, as DNA: TGTGCCAGCAGCTTGGCCGCGAACTATGGCTACACCTTC.